This is a list of T cell receptor beta chains from one sample in a study of response to subunit inactivated influenza vaccine. TCRdb re-called the RT-PCR reads with MiXCR, one entry per CDR3 protein. This sample has about 780,000 distinct CDR3 sequences; around 18% occur once, and the top ten carry about 11%. Specimen: PBMCs from blood, collected more than 4 days after vaccination. The receptor source for this set is a middle-aged man who received an inactivated influenza vaccine. Both conserved end residues are part of each CDR3.

CSAQGPVGYNEQFF TRBJ2-1 TRBV20-1
CASSQDWVRSTEAFF TRBJ1-1 TRBV4-3
CATTDPPPSTDTQYF TRBJ2-3 TRBV6-2/TRBV6-3
CSADTLQVSANYGYTF TRBJ1-2 TRBV20-1
CASSPYSGHDTQYF TRBJ2-3 TRBV6-1
CSALWTSGTPDTQYF TRBJ2-3 TRBV20-1
CASNKQGGETQYF TRBJ2-5 TRBV7-2
CASSPGGISQPQHF TRBJ1-5 TRBV7-6
CASSLLGGGDYNEQFF TRBJ2-1 TRBV7-9
CASSLVRDTINEQFF TRBJ2-1 TRBV5-1
CANSLVLRGANYGYTF TRBJ1-2 TRBV12-3/TRBV12-4
CATSRVEVANEQFF TRBJ2-1 TRBV15
CASSLGTSGGAAETQYF TRBJ2-5 TRBV7-8
CASSERQTGEQFF TRBJ2-1 TRBV25-1
CASRDRILAKNIQYF TRBJ2-4 TRBV6-2/TRBV6-3
CASSPSGAKRTGEQYF TRBJ2-7 TRBV7-9
CSAKTQPPTNEKLFF TRBJ1-4 TRBV20-1
CASSPSPNQPQHF TRBJ1-5 TRBV18
CASSQDEAGRPDTQYF TRBJ2-3 TRBV4-3
CAISERGRAQETQYF TRBJ2-5 TRBV10-3
CASSLGWGGTVQETQYF TRBJ2-5 TRBV5-5
CASSLKLAGYRPVSNEQYF TRBJ2-7 TRBV28